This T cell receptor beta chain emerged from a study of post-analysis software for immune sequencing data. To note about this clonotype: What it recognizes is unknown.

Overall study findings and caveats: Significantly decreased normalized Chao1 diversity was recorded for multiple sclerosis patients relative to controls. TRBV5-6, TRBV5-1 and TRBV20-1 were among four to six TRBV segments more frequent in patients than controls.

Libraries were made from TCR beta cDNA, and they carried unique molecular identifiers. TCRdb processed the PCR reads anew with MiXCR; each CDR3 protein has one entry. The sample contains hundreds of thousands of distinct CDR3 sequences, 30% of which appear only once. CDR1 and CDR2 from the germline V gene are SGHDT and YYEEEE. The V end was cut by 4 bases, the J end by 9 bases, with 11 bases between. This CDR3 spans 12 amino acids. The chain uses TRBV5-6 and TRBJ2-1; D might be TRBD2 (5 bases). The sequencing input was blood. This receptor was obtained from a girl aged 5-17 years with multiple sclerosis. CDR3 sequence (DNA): TGTGCCAGCAGCGGAGGCTCGCGTGAGCAGTTCTTC. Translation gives CASSGGSREQFF.